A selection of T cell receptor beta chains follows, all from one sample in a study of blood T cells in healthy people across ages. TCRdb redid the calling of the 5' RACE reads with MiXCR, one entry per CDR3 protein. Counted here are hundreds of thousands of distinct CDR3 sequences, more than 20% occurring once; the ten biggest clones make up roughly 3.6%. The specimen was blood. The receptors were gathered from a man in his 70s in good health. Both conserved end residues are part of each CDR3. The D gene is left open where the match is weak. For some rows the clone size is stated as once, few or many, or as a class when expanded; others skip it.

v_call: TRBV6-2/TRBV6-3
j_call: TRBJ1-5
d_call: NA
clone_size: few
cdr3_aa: CASSFAPPEPQHF
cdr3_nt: TGTGCCAGCAGTTTTGCTCCTCCGGAGCCCCAGCATTTT

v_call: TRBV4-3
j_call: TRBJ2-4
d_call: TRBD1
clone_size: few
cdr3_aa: CASSQDRPGGDIQYF
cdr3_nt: TGCGCCAGCAGCCAAGACCGCCCAGGGGGAGACATTCAGTACTTC

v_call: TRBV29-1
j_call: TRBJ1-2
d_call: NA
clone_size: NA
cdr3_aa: CSVAEGSPLYGYTF
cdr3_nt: TGCAGCGTTGCCGAGGGCTCCCCCCTCTATGGCTACACCTTC

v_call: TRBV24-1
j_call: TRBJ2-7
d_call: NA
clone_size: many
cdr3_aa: CATSAPGAYEQYF
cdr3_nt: TGTGCCACCAGTGCACCGGGAGCCTACGAGCAGTACTTC

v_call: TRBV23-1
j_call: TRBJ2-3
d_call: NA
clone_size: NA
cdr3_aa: CTSSQSVSTDTQYF
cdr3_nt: TGCACCAGCAGTCAATCCGTCAGCACAGATACGCAGTATTTT

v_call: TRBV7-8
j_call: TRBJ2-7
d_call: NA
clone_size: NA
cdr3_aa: CASSAGYIGTEQYF
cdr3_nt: TGTGCCAGCAGCGCGGGTTACATCGGTACCGAGCAGTACTTC

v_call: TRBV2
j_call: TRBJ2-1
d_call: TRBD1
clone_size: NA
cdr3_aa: CASSEPGGGYNEQFF
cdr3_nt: TGTGCCAGCAGTGAACCAGGGGGTGGTTACAATGAGCAGTTCTTC

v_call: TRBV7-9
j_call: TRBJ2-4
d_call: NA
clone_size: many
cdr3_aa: CASSLERNIQYF
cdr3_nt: TGTGCCAGCAGCTTAGAACGGAACATTCAGTACTTC

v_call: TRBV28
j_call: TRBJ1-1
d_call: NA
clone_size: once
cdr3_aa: CASGFEWRGAFF
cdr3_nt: TGTGCCAGCGGTTTCGAGTGGAGAGGAGCTTTCTTT

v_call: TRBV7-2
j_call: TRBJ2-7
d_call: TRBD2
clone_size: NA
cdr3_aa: CASSRFDGASGRDYEQYF
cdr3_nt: TGTGCCAGCAGCCGGTTCGACGGGGCTAGCGGGAGGGATTACGAGCAGTACTTC

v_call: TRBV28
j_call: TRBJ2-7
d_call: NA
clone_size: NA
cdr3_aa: CASSLIRPGAYEQYF
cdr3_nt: TGTGCCAGCAGCCTCATCCGGCCGGGGGCCTACGAGCAGTACTTC

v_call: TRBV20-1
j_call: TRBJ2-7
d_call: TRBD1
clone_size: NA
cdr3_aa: CSARSDRGAYEQYF
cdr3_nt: TGCAGTGCTAGGAGCGACAGGGGAGCCTACGAGCAGTACTTC

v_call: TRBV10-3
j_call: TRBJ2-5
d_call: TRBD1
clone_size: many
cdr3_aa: CAISRTGKETQYF
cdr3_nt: TGTGCCATCAGTCGGACAGGGAAAGAGACCCAGTACTTC

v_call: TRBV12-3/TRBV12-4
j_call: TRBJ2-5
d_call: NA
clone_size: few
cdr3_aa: CASSPGPGVSFF
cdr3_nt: TGTGCCAGCAGCCCGGGCCCTGGGGTGTCGTTCTTC

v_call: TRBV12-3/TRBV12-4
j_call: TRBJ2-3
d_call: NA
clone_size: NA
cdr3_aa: CASIPGRAVTDTQYF
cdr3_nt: TGTGCCAGCATCCCGGGCAGAGCGGTAACAGATACGCAGTATTTT

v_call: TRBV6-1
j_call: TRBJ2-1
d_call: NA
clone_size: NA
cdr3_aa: CASRPRGGNEQFF
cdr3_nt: TGTGCCAGCAGGCCCAGGGGGGGCAATGAGCAGTTCTTC

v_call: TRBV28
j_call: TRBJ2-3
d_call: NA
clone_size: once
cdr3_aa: CASSSSWDSTDTQYF
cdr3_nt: TGTGCCAGCAGTAGCTCCTGGGATAGCACAGATACGCAGTATTTT

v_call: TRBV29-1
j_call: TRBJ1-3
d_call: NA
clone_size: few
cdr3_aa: CSVGSIGSGNTIYF
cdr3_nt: TGCAGCGTAGGAAGTATCGGGTCTGGAAACACCATATATTTT

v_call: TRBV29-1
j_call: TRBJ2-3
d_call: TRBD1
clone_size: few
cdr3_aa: CSVDNRGQITDTQYF
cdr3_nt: TGCAGCGTTGATAATAGGGGACAGATCACAGATACGCAGTATTTT

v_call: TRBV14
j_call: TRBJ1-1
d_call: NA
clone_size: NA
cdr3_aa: CASSQGAGAEAFF
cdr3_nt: TGTGCCAGCAGCCAAGGAGCAGGGGCTGAAGCTTTCTTT

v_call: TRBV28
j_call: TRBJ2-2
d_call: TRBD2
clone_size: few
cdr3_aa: CASSSRTSGTTGELFF
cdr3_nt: TGTGCCAGCAGTTCGCGGACTAGCGGGACCACCGGGGAGCTGTTTTTT

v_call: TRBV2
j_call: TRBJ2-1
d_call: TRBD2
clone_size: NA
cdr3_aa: CASKREPSGRREEQFF
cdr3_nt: TGTGCCAGCAAGAGGGAGCCTAGCGGGAGAAGGGAGGAGCAGTTCTTC

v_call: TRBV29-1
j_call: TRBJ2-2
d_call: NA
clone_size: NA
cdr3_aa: CSAFRASNTGELFF
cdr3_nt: TGCAGCGCCTTTAGGGCGTCGAACACCGGGGAGCTGTTTTTT

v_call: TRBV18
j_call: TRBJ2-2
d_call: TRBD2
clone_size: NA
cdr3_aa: CASSSTSEPGELFF
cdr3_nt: TGTGCCAGCTCATCGACTAGCGAGCCCGGGGAGCTGTTTTTT

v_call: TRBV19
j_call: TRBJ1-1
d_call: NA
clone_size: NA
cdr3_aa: CASKLNTEAFF
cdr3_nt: TGTGCCAGCAAACTGAACACTGAAGCTTTCTTT

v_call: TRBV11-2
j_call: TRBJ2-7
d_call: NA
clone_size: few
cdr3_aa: CASSLSPGFYEQYF
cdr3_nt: TGTGCCAGCAGCTTATCACCGGGGTTCTACGAGCAGTACTTC

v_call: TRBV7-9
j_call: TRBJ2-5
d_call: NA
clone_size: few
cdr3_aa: CASSPWAEYQETQYF
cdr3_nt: TGTGCCAGCAGCCCCTGGGCTGAGTACCAAGAGACCCAGTACTTC

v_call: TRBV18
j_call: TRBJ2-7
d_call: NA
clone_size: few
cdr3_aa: CASQAVEHYEQYF
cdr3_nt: TGTGCCAGCCAAGCGGTGGAACACTACGAGCAGTACTTC

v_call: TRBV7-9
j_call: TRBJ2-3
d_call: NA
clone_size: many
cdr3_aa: CASSPTDTQYF
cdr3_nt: TGTGCCAGCAGCCCCACAGATACGCAGTATTTT

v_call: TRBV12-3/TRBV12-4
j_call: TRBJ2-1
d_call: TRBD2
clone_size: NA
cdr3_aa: CASSLLAGGRNEQFF
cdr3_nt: TGTGCCAGCAGCCTTCTAGCGGGAGGTCGCAATGAGCAGTTCTTC

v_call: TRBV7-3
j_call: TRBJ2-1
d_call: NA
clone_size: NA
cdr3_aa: CASSPRLGTNEQFF
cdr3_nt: TGTGCCAGCAGCCCAAGACTAGGAACCAATGAGCAGTTCTTC

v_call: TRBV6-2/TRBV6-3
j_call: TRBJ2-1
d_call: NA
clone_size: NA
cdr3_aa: CASTSNFHNEQFF
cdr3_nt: TGTGCCAGCACCTCCAACTTCCACAATGAGCAGTTCTTC

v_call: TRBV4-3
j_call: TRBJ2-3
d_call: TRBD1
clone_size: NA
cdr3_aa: CASSSDRGGADTQYF
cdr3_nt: TGCGCCAGCAGCTCCGACAGGGGGGGCGCAGATACGCAGTATTTT

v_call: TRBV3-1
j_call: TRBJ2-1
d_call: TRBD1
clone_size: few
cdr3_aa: CASSAQGAYNEQFF
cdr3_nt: TGTGCCAGCAGCGCCCAGGGGGCTTACAATGAGCAGTTCTTC

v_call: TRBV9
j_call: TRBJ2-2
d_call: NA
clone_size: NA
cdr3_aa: CASSVEVTGRRGELFF
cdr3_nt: TGTGCCAGCAGCGTAGAGGTCACAGGGCGCCGCGGGGAGCTGTTTTTT

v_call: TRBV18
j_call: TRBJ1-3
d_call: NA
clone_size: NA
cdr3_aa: CASSPSPDSSGNTIYF
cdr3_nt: TGTGCCAGCTCACCATCCCCGGACAGCTCTGGAAACACCATATATTTT

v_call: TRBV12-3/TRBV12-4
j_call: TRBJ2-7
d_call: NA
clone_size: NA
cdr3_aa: CASRRTTGYEQYF
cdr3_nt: TGTGCCAGCAGACGAACGACAGGCTACGAGCAGTACTTC

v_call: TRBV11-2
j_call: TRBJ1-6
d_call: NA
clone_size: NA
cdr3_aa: CARSLDPGSPLHF
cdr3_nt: TGTGCCAGAAGCTTAGATCCGGGGTCACCCCTCCACTTT

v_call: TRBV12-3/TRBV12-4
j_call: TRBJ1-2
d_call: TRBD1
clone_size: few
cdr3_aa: CASSSQTGGEGYTF
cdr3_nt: TGTGCCAGCAGTTCCCAGACAGGGGGCGAAGGCTACACCTTC

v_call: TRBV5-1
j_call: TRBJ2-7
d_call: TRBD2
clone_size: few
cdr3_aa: CASSPGLAGDSYEQYF
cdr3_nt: TGCGCCAGCAGCCCGGGACTAGCGGGAGATAGTTACGAGCAGTACTTC

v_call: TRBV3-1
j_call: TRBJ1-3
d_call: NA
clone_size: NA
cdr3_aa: CASSQGQGGYTIYF
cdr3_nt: TGTGCCAGCAGCCAGGGCCAGGGCGGGTACACCATATATTTT

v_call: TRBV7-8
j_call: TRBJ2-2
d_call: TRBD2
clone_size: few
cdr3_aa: CASSFWTSGNTGELFF
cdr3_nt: TGTGCCAGCAGCTTTTGGACTAGCGGGAACACCGGGGAGCTGTTTTTT

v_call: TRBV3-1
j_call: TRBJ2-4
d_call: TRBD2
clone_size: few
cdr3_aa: CASSQRGSGTKNIQYF
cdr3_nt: TGTGCCAGCAGCCAGAGGGGTAGCGGGACCAAAAACATTCAGTACTTC

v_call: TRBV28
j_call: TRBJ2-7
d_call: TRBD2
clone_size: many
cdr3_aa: CASSLPLAGVYEQYF
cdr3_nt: TGTGCCAGCAGCCTGCCACTAGCGGGAGTTTACGAGCAGTACTTC

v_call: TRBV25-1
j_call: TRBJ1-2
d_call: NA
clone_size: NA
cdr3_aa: CASSDQGWGDGYTF
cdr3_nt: TGTGCCAGCAGTGACCAGGGATGGGGAGATGGCTACACCTTC

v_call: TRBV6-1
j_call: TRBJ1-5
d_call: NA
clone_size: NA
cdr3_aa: CASRGPSNQPQHF
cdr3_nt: TGTGCCAGCAGAGGACCTAGCAATCAGCCCCAGCATTTT